A single sample is the source of the 10 T cell receptor beta chains below, sequenced in a study of human T cells and chemical hapten exposure. Using its own MiXCR run on the RACE reads, TCRdb lists one record per CDR3 protein. In the table there are some 57,000 distinct CDR3 sequences, approximately 9.7% of which are singletons. Regarding time point: pre-sensitization, week 0. Treatment described: therapeutic diphenylcyclopropenone sensitization with weekly scalp DPC. Total RNA extraction was carried out from unfractionated whole blood. Source: whole blood, taken in connection with sensitization to the hapten diphenylcyclopropenone (DPC). The receptors shown here come from a woman aged 30 to 39 with alopecia areata. Some clones in this sample may be carry-over from other donors' samples.

This clonotype was observed many times. The V gene is TRBV12-3 or TRBV12-4, the J gene TRBJ2-6; D unresolved. The CDR3 sequence is 18 residues long. The V end lost 3 bases, the J end lost 0 bases, and 15 bases lay between the germline ends. The CDR3 is CASSFKHRIFSGANVLTF. CDR3 coding DNA: TGTGCCAGCAGTTTTAAGCACCGAATATTCTCTGGGGCCAACGTCCTGACTTTC.

This clonotype was observed a handful of times. The rearrangement joins TRBV7-2 to TRBJ2-1; tentatively, D is TRBD2 (5 bases). CDR3 size: 14 residues. CDR1 SGHTA and CDR2 FQGNSA come from the germline V gene. V was pared by 0 bases and J by 8 bases, with 11 bases between. As DNA, the CDR3 is TGTGCCAGCAGCTTAGCGCCTAGCCGGGATGAGCAGTTCTTC. Encoded protein: CASSLAPSRDEQFF.

This clonotype was observed at least ten times. CDR3 sequence: CASSPRGSGNTIYF. As DNA, the CDR3 is TGTGCCAGCAGCCCCCGTGGGTCTGGAAACACCATATATTTT. The chain is built from TRBV3-1 and TRBJ1-3; the D is unclear. Looked up from germline, CDR1 is LGHDT and CDR2 is YNNKEL (reference sequence). This CDR3 is 14 amino acids long. V gave up 4 bases and J gave up 1 base, with 8 bases separating them.

A few counts support this clonotype. V and J are TRBV3-1 and TRBJ1-1, with 10 bases matching TRBD1. J gave up 4 bases and V 4 bases, and 3 bases lay outside the gene matches. The CDR3 covers 14 residues. In germline, CDR1 is LGHDT, CDR2 YNNKEL (reference sequence). The CDR3 loop is CASSRRDRGTEAFF. CDR3 nucleotide sequence: TGTGCCAGCAGCCGCCGGGACAGGGGCACTGAAGCTTTCTTT.

This clonotype showed up many times. The rearrangement joins TRBV6-2 or TRBV6-3 to TRBJ2-7; D is undetermined. The germline gives CDR1 MNHEY, CDR2 SVGEGT. Trimming stripped 6 bases from V and 2 bases from J, with 8 bases between. The CDR3 is 12 residues long. CDR3 in amino acids: CASSPDPYEQYF. The CDR3 nucleotides are TGTGCCAGCAGCCCAGATCCCTACGAGCAGTACTTC.

This clonotype was observed a handful of times. The genes are TRBV7-8 and TRBJ1-1; D is unresolved. The CDR3 extends over 13 amino acids. The V and J ends lost 1 base and 8 bases respectively, with 11 bases between them. Looked up from germline, CDR1 is SGHVS and CDR2 is FQNEAQ. The chain's CDR3 is CASSLVGVTEAFF. In nucleotides, the CDR3 is TGTGCCAGCAGCTTAGTCGGGGTAACGGAAGCTTTCTTT.

This clonotype was seen many times. This chain uses TRBV12-3 or TRBV12-4 with TRBJ1-5; D is perhaps TRBD1 (6 bases). The CDR3 covers 13 residues. The V gene lost 0 bases and the J gene lost 16 bases, with 16 bases spanning the gap. The CDR3 is CASSLAWDKNPHF. CDR3 in DNA: TGTGCCAGCAGTTTAGCTTGGGACAAAAACCCTCATTTT.

The V gene is TRBV29-1, the J gene TRBJ1-2; D perhaps matches TRBD1 (6 bases). The CDR3 is made up of 15 amino acids. The V end was cut by 6 bases, the J end by 1 base, with 18 bases between. Germline V gives CDR1 SQVTM, CDR2 ANQGSEA. The CDR3 region has the DNA TGCAGCGTGATGGGCGGGGGCGAAGTTAACTATGGCTACACCTTC. Its translation: CSVMGGGEVNYGYTF.

The J gene is TRBJ2-5, the V gene TRBV24-1; D gene ambiguous. Germline V lookup: CDR1 KGHDR, CDR2 SFDVKD. The ends were cut back, 0 bases at V and 6 bases at J, with 10 bases in the middle. This CDR3 comprises 14 residues. The CDR3 is CATSDLQSSQTQYF. The CDR3 bases are TGTGCCACCAGTGATTTGCAGTCTTCACAGACCCAGTACTTC.

In this sample, this clonotype turned up many times. The rearrangement uses TRBV29-1 and TRBJ2-7; the D gene is possibly TRBD2 (6 bases). Germline values: CDR1 SQVTM, CDR2 ANQGSEA. CDR3 length: 14 amino acids. V was trimmed by 0 bases and J by 5 bases, leaving 14 bases between them. This chain's CDR3 is CSVEDRGLVNEQYF. The DNA for the CDR3 is TGCAGCGTTGAAGATCGGGGGTTAGTAAACGAGCAGTACTTC.